This T cell receptor (beta chain) comes out of a study of T cells in Graves' hyperthyroidism and ophthalmopathy. This clonotype was counted at least ten times. Losses at the gene ends were 3 bases for V and 5 bases for J; bases not matched to a gene: 12. The CDR3 is 16 residues long. Germline V CDR1 and CDR2: KGHSH, LQKENI. Amplification of TCR beta CDR3 regions was performed using RNA transcripts as template. First-round RT-PCR with HTBI primers amplified the TCR CDR3 region. MiXCR, run by TCRdb on the multiplex PCR reads, gives a single entry per CDR3 protein. Altogether 160,000 or so distinct CDR3 sequences are present, about 9% being singletons, with the ten largest covering about 20%.

The chain employs TRBV18 and TRBJ1-1, with TRBD1 matching 7 bases. The sequence derives from a woman under 30 with Graves' hyperthyroidism that later progressed to Graves' ophthalmopathy. The material sequenced was blood. CDR3 nucleotides: TGTGCCAGCTCACCCCAGGGGGGGAAGAGTATGACTGAAGCTTTCTTT. It translates to CASSPQGGKSMTEAFF.